The 29 T cell receptor beta chains below come from one sample, sequenced in a study of cytomegalovirus exposure and HLA in healthy donors. 60 Vbeta and 13 Jbeta primers were used in PCR. Sequencing was performed with immunoSEQ multiplex PCR; in TCRdb, only in-frame clones are kept and a portion is missing. This sample yields over 110,000 clones, of which about four fifths are seen a single time; under 5% belongs to the top ten. Sample: PBMCs. The receptors come from a man aged 35 to 55 in good health and CMV-seronegative.

This clone was observed a few times. The chain employs TRBV6-5 and TRBJ1-1; no reliable D call. CDR1 is MNHEY, CDR2 SVGAGI, per germline. Trimming stripped 7 bases from V and 6 bases from J, with 12 bases between. The length of the CDR3 is 12 residues. The CDR3: CASTRAGAEAFF. CDR3 nucleotides: TGTGCCAGCACGAGAGCAGGTGCTGAAGCTTTCTTT.

The chain uses TRBV27 and TRBJ2-2; D unresolved. V lost 2 bases, J lost 8 bases, and 12 bases lay in between. Germline V gene data show CDR1 as MNHEY and CDR2 as SMNVEV (reference sequence). The CDR3 contains 14 residues. CDR3 protein: CASSLLYQAGELFF. In nucleotides, the CDR3 is TGTGCCAGCAGTTTACTTTACCAGGCTGGGGAGCTGTTTTTT.

CDR3 nucleotide sequence: TGTGCCAGCAGTGAATCAGGTACGAGGCAGTACTTC. It is translated as CASSESGTRQYF. The V gene is TRBV2, the J gene TRBJ2-7, with D hard to call. Trimming removed 2 bases at V and 9 bases at J, with 11 bases between. Germline V gene sequence: CDR1 SNHLY, CDR2 FYNNEI. CDR3 length: 12 residues.

This clone was recorded once. J is TRBJ2-6 and V is TRBV12-5, with a possible D match to TRBD2 (6 bases). Germline loops: CDR1 LGHNT, CDR2 FRNRAP. V was shortened by 2 bases and J by 0 bases, with 14 bases between the two germline ends. The CDR3 sequence is 18 residues long. CDR3 DNA sequence: TGTGCTAGTGGTTTGCCGTCGGAGGGGAGCTCTGGGGCCAACGTCCTGACTTTC. This translates into CASGLPSEGSSGANVLTF.

The rearrangement uses TRBV10-2 and TRBJ2-5; D not certain. The J call may be mistaken, given a closer DNA end match to TRBJ2-7. Germline values: CDR1 WSHSY, CDR2 SAAADI. CDR3 length: 10 amino acids. The CDR3: CASSHYEQYF. DNA of the CDR3: TGCGCCAGCAGCCACTACGAGCAGTACTTC.

This chain links TRBV28 with TRBJ1-1; D ambiguous. This CDR3 has 12 amino acids. The germline V gene has CDR1 MDHEN and CDR2 SYDVKM. The V and J ends lost 7 bases and 8 bases respectively, with 14 bases between them. The CDR3 spells CASITLFGEAFF. Written as DNA, the CDR3 is TGTGCCAGCATCACCCTTTTTGGCGAAGCTTTCTTT.

This chain joins TRBV27 and TRBJ2-5; 10 bases line up with TRBD1. The CDR3 extends over 16 amino acids. The germline V gene encodes CDR1 MNHEY and CDR2 SMNVEV (reference sequence). Trimming took 2 bases from V and 1 from J; bases not matched to a gene: 4. As DNA, the CDR3 is TGTGCCAGCAGTTTAGGAGGACAGGGGGTCCAAGAGACCCAGTACTTC. This sequence encodes CASSLGGQGVQETQYF.

This clone occurred once. This chain links TRBV7-2 with TRBJ2-2; no clear D gene. Germline V gives CDR1 SGHTA, CDR2 FQGNSA. V was trimmed by 1 base and J by 0 bases, leaving 6 bases between them. There are 15 residues in the CDR3. The CDR3 region is CASSLVPANTGELFF. CDR3 in DNA: TGTGCCAGCAGCTTAGTTCCCGCGAACACCGGGGAGCTGTTTTTT.

This clone was seen more than once but under ten times. The chain has TRBV10-1 and TRBJ2-2; TRBD2 matches 7 bases. Per the germline V gene, CDR1 is WNHNN and CDR2 is SYGVQD (reference sequence). The CDR3 covers 14 residues. The J segment lost 2 bases and the V segment lost 9 bases, leaving 6 bases of the junction unmatched. In DNA, the CDR3 is TGCGCCAGTCGGCGACTAGCAAACACCGGGGAGCTGTTTTTT. This gives the protein CASRRLANTGELFF.

V gene TRBV5-1 combines with J gene TRBJ1-6, with D possibly being TRBD1 (6 bases). Per the germline V gene, CDR1 is SGHRS and CDR2 is YFSETQ. The CDR3 consists of 17 residues. Trimming left V 1 base short and J 0 bases short, with 11 bases between. As DNA, the CDR3 is TGCGCCAGCAGCTTGCTCCAGGGGAGCTCCTATAATTCACCCCTCCACTTT. It yields the protein CASSLLQGSSYNSPLHF.

This clone has only a few counts. CDR3 nucleotides: TGTGCCAGCACCCCCCGGGGATCTGGGGCCAACGTCCTGACTTTC. As protein: CASTPRGSGANVLTF. V is TRBV9 and J is TRBJ2-6; tentatively, D is TRBD2 (5 bases). V was shortened by 6 bases and J by 1 base, with 11 bases between the two germline ends. The CDR3 covers 15 residues. CDR1 and CDR2 from the germline V gene are SGDLS and YYNGEE.

The chain couples TRBV7-7 to TRBJ2-5, with 16 bases matching TRBD2. V lost 3 bases and J lost 5; bases outside the gene matches: 9. Germline CDR1 is SSHAT and CDR2 is FNYEAQ (reference sequence). This CDR3 has 18 residues. The CDR3 loop is CASSLGLAGGRAEETQYF. CDR3 nucleotides: TGTGCCAGCAGCTTGGGACTAGCGGGGGGGCGGGCGGAGGAGACCCAGTACTTC.

This rearrangement joins TRBV10-2 to TRBJ2-2, with 7 bases lining up with TRBD1. Trimming took 8 bases from V and 4 from J; bases not matched to a gene: 7. Germline V lookup: CDR1 WSHSY, CDR2 SAAADI. The CDR3 has 14 amino acids. The CDR3 reads CASLGQRSTGELFF. CDR3 in DNA: TGCGCCAGCCTGGGACAGCGATCCACCGGGGAGCTGTTTTTT.

V usage is TRBV5-1 and J usage is TRBJ2-7; weak D call: TRBD2 (5 bases). Trimming left V 0 bases short and J 5 bases short, with 6 bases between. CDR1 and CDR2 from the germline V gene are SGHRS and YFSETQ. There are 12 residues in the CDR3. The chain's CDR3 is CASSLGADEQYF. In DNA, the CDR3 is TGCGCCAGCAGCTTGGGAGCGGACGAGCAGTACTTC.

This rearrangement joins TRBV19 to TRBJ2-7, with TRBD1 identical over 9 bases. The CDR3 length is 16 residues. Germline assignment: CDR1 LNHDA and CDR2 SQIVND (reference sequence). With V trimmed by 1 base and J by 2 bases, 6 bases remained unmatched. CDR3 nucleotide sequence: TGTGCCAGTAGTATAGGAAAGGGACAGGGTCCCTACGAGCAGTACTTC. Protein sequence: CASSIGKGQGPYEQYF.

The rearrangement joins TRBV7-2 to TRBJ2-1; D possibly corresponds to TRBD2 (6 bases). The CDR3 spans 15 residues. Germline CDR1 and CDR2: SGHTA and FQGNSA. V was trimmed by 2 bases and J by 10 bases, leaving 18 bases between them. In DNA form, the CDR3 reads TGTGCCAGCAGCTTAAATCGGGCGCGGGGCGAGGAGCAGTTCTTC. Protein sequence: CASSLNRARGEEQFF.

Written as DNA, the CDR3 is TGTGCCAGCAGGCCTCAGGGGATTAATGAAAAACTGTTTTTT. This codes for CASRPQGINEKLFF. The chain carries TRBV6-1 and TRBJ1-4, with D perhaps matching TRBD1 (6 bases). This CDR3 spans 14 amino acids. With 6 bases removed from V and 4 bases from J, the gap between germline ends came to 12 bases. Germline V gene lookup returns CDR1 MNHNS and CDR2 SASEGT.

The V gene is TRBV15, the J gene TRBJ1-1, with D unresolved. Germline values: CDR1 LNHNV, CDR2 YYDKDF (reference sequence). Trimming took 1 base from V and 0 from J, leaving 3 bases between them. The CDR3 contains 13 residues. This CDR3 reads CATSRAVNTEAFF. The CDR3 DNA reads as TGTGCCACCAGCAGAGCGGTGAACACTGAAGCTTTCTTT.

The chain links TRBV7-2 to TRBJ1-1; D is unclear. Germline assignment: CDR1 SGHTA and CDR2 FQGNSA. The ends were cut back, 5 bases at V and 11 bases at J, with 12 bases in the middle. The CDR3 has 11 residues. CDR3 amino acids: CASSALSWAFF. CDR3 coding DNA: TGTGCCAGCAGCGCCCTCAGTTGGGCTTTCTTT. Drawing the rest from reference TRBV7-2 and TRBJ1-1, the complete variable domain is GAGVSQSPSNKVTEKGKDVELRCDPISGHTALYWYRQSLGQGLEFLIYFQGNSAPDKSGLPSDRFSAERTGGSVSTLTIQRTQQEDSAVYLCASSALSWAFFGQGTRLTVV.

This chain uses TRBV7-2 with TRBJ2-4; TRBD2 is a possible D gene (6 bases). The germline CDR1 and CDR2 sequences are SGHTA and FQGNSA. Trimming pared 5 bases from V and 8 bases from J, leaving 19 bases between. The CDR3 has 15 amino acids. The CDR3 bases are TGTGCCAGCAGCGTAGTAGGGACTGTGATAGACATTCAGTACTTC. It yields the protein CASSVVGTVIDIQYF. The full variable domain, its missing parts supplied by reference TRBV7-2 and TRBJ2-4, is GAGVSQSPSNKVTEKGKDVELRCDPISGHTALYWYRQSLGQGLEFLIYFQGNSAPDKSGLPSDRFSAERTGGSVSTLTIQRTQQEDSAVYLCASSVVGTVIDIQYFGAGTRLSVL.

This clone was seen only a few times. The chain couples TRBV6-5 to TRBJ2-1; 7 nucleotides align to TRBD1. This CDR3 has 15 amino acids. Per the germline V gene, CDR1 is MNHEY and CDR2 is SVGAGI. With 2 bases clipped from V and 3 bases from J, the junction kept 4 bases outside the gene matches. CDR3 DNA: TGTGCCAGCAGTTACAAGACAGGGCTCTACAATGAGCAGTTCTTC. It codes for CASSYKTGLYNEQFF.

The chain couples TRBV7-9 to TRBJ2-2; D is undetermined. Germline assignment: CDR1 SEHNR and CDR2 FQNEAQ (reference sequence). The CDR3 extends over 13 amino acids. Trimming left V 5 bases short and J 4 bases short, with 8 bases between. CDR3 region: CASSRYTTGELFF. CDR3 DNA sequence: TGTGCCAGCAGCCGATACACCACCGGGGAGCTGTTTTTT. Together with reference TRBV7-9 and TRBJ2-2, the CDR3 gives the full variable domain: DTGVSQNPRHKITKRGQNVTFRCDPISEHNRLYWYRQTLGQGPEFLTYFQNEAQLEKSRLLSDRFSAERPKGSFSTLEIQRTEQGDSAMYLCASSRYTTGELFFGEGSRLTVL.

This sequence joins TRBV5-1 and TRBJ2-1; a possible D gene is TRBD1 (6 bases). V was cut by 6 bases and J by 10 bases, with 14 bases left in between. Germline CDR1 reads SGHRS; CDR2 reads YFSETQ. The CDR3 consists of 12 residues. As DNA, the CDR3 is TGCGCCAGCATCTCAGGGGCGGGCGAGCAGTTCTTC. This translates into CASISGAGEQFF.

V usage is TRBV7-2 and J usage is TRBJ1-5, with 7 nucleotides matching TRBD1. CDR3 length: 18 residues. Germline V gives CDR1 SGHTA, CDR2 FQGNSA. J lost 2 bases, V lost 3 bases, and 13 bases had no gene match. In DNA, the CDR3 is TGTGCCAGCAGCTTCCGGAAAGGGTACAGGGGTGGCAATCAGCCCCAGCATTTT. It is translated as CASSFRKGYRGGNQPQHF.

The rearrangement uses TRBV6-4 and TRBJ2-6; 9 bases fit TRBD1. The J segment lost 4 bases and the V segment lost 6 bases, leaving 7 bases of the junction unmatched. The CDR3 consists of 16 residues. CDR1 MRHNA and CDR2 SNTAGT come from the germline V gene. The CDR3 reads CASRRQGGSGANVLTF. CDR3 sequence (DNA): TGTGCCAGCAGAAGACAGGGGGGCTCCGGGGCCAACGTCCTGACTTTC.

This chain connects TRBV18 to TRBJ1-5; 11 nucleotides align to TRBD1. The CDR3 is 15 residues long. Germline V lookup: CDR1 KGHSH, CDR2 LQKENI. V lost 1 base, J lost 7 bases, and 3 bases stayed unmatched. The CDR3 loop reads CASSPQGQGVQPQHF. For the CDR3, the DNA is TGTGCCAGCTCACCACAGGGACAGGGGGTGCAGCCCCAGCATTTT. Full variable domain (outside the CDR3, taken from reference TRBV18 and TRBJ1-5): NAGVMQNPRHLVRRRGQEARLRCSPMKGHSHVYWYRQLPEEGLKFMVYLQKENIIDESGMPKERFSAEFPKEGPSILRIQQVVRGDSAAYFCASSPQGQGVQPQHFGDGTRLSIL.

This chain joins TRBV29-1 and TRBJ1-2, with a tentative D call TRBD1 (5 bases). The CDR3 loop spans 12 amino acids. V lost 0 bases to trimming and J lost 7 bases, with 9 bases between them. The V gene's germline CDR1 is SQVTM and CDR2 ANQGSEA. CDR3 nucleotide sequence: TGCAGCGTTGAAGATGGGGGGTTTGGCTACACCTTC. Encoded protein: CSVEDGGFGYTF.

The rearrangement joins TRBV6-5 to TRBJ1-2; D is undetermined. The length of the CDR3 is 11 residues. Germline values: CDR1 MNHEY, CDR2 SVGAGI. V was pared by 6 bases and J by 6 bases, with 8 bases between. CDR3 nucleotides: TGTGCCAGCAGGGAGAGGGATGGCTACACCTTC. Amino acids: CASRERDGYTF.

This chain connects TRBV19 to TRBJ2-7; TRBD1 aligns across 10 bases. This CDR3 has 15 amino acids. Germline CDR1 LNHDA, CDR2 SQIVND (reference sequence). Germline trimming cut 7 bases from V and 7 bases from J; bases unmatched to any gene: 13. In DNA, the CDR3 is TGTGCCAGTACTAAGGACCGGGACAGGGGAGGGGAGCAGTACTTC. Translation gives CASTKDRDRGGEQYF.